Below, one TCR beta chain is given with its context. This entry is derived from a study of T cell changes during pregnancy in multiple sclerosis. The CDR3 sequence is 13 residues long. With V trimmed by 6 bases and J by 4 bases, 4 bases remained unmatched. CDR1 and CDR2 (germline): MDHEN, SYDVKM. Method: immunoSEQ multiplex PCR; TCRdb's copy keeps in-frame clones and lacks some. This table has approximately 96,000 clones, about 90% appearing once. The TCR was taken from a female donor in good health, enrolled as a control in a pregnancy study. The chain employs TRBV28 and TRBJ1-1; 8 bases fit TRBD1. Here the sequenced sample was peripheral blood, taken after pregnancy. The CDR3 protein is CASRQTGGTEAFF. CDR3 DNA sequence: TGTGCCAGCAGACAAACAGGGGGCACTGAAGCTTTCTTT.